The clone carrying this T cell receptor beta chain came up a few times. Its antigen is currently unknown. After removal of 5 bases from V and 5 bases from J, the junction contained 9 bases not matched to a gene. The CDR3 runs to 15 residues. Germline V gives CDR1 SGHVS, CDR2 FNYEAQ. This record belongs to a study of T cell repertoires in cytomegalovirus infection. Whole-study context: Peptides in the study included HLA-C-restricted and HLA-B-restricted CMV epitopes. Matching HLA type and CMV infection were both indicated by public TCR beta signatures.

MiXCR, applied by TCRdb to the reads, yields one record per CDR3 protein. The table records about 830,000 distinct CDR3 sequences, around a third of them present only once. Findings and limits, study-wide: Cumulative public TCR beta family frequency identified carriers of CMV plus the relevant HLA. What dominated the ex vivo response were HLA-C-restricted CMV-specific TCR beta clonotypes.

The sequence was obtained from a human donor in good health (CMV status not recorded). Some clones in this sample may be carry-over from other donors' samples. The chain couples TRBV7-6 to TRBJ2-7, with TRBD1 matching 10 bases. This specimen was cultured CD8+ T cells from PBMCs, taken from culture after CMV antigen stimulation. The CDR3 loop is CASSPHPGTGDEQYF. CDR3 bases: TGTGCCAGCAGCCCACACCCCGGGACAGGGGACGAGCAGTACTTC.